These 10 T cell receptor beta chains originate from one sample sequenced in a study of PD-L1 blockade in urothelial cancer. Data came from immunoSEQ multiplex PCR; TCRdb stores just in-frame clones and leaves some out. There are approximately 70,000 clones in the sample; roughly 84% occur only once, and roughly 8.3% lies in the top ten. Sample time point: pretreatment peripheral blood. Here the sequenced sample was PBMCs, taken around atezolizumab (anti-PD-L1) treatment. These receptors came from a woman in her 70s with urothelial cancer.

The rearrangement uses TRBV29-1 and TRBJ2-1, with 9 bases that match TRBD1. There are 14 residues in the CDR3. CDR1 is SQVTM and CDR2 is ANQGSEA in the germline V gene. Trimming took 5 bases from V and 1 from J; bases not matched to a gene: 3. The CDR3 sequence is CSVRGTGSYNEQFF. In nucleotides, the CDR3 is TGCAGCGTTCGAGGGACAGGGTCCTACAATGAGCAGTTCTTC.

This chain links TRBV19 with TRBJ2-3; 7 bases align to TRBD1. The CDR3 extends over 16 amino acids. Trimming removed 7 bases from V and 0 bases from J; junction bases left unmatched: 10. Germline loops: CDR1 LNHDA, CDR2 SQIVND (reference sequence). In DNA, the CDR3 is TGTGCCAGTAATCCCTTAGGGGGCTCTAGCACAGATACGCAGTATTTT. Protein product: CASNPLGGSSTDTQYF.

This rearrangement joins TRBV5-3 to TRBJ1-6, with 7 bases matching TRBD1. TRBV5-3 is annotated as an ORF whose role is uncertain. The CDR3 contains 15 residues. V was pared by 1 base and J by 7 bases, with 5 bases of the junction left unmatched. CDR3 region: CARSLPGQSNSPLHF. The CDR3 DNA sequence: TGTGCCAGAAGCTTGCCGGGACAGTCCAATTCACCCCTCCACTTT.

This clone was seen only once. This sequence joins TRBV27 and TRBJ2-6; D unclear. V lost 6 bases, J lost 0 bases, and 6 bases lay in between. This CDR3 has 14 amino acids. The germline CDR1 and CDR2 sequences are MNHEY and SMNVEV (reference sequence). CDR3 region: CASSDNSGANVLTF. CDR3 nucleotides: TGTGCCAGCAGCGACAACTCTGGGGCCAACGTCCTGACTTTC.

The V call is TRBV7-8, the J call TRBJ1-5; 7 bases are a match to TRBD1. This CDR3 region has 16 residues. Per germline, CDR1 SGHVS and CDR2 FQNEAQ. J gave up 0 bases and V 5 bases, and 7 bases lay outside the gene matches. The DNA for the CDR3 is TGTGCCAGCAGCCGCGGGACAGTCAATAGCAATCAGCCCCAGCATTTT. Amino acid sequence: CASSRGTVNSNQPQHF. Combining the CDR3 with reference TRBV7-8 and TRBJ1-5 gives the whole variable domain GAGVSQSPRYKVAKRGQDVALRCDPISGHVSLFWYQQALGQGPEFLTYFQNEAQLDKSGLPSDRFFAERPEGSVSTLKIQRTQQEDSAVYLCASSRGTVNSNQPQHFGDGTRLSIL.

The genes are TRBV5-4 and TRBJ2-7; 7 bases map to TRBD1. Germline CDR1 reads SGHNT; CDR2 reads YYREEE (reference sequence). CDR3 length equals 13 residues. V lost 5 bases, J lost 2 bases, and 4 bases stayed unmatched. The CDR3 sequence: CASSSGQPYEQYF. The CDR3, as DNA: TGTGCCAGCAGTTCGGGACAGCCCTACGAGCAGTACTTC.

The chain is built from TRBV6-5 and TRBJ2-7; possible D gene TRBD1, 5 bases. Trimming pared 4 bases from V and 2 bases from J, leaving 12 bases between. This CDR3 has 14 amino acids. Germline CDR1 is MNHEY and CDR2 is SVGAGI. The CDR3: CASSFQEGAYEQYF. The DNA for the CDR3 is TGTGCCAGCAGTTTCCAGGAAGGGGCCTACGAGCAGTACTTC.

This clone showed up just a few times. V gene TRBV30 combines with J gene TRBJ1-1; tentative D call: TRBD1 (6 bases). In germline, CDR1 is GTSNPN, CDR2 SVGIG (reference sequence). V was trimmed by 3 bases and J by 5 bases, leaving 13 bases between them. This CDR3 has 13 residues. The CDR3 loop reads CAWSKQGKTEAFF. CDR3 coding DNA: TGTGCCTGGAGCAAGCAGGGGAAGACTGAAGCTTTCTTT.

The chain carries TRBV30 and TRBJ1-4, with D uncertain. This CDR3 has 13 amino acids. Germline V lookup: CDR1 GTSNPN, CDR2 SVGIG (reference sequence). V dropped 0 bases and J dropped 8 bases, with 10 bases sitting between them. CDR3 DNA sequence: TGTGCCTGGAGTGTTATGGGCGGGGAAAAACTGTTTTTT. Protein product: CAWSVMGGEKLFF.

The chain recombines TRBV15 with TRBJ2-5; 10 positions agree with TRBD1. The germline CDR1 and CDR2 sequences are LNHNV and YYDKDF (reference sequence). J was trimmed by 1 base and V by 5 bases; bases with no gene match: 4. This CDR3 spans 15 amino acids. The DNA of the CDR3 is TGTGCCACCAGCCGGGACAGGGGACCCCAAGAGACCCAGTACTTC. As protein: CATSRDRGPQETQYF.